The rows below give T cell receptor beta chains drawn from one sample of a study of T cells in Graves' hyperthyroidism and ophthalmopathy. In TCRdb, the multiplex PCR reads were re-called with MiXCR into one record per CDR3 protein. Of hundreds of thousands of distinct CDR3 sequences in the sample, approximately 16% are singletons; the top ten hold about 3.5%. Sequencing was performed on blood. The origin of the receptors is a woman aged 35 to 49 with Graves' ophthalmopathy. Each CDR3 is given with its conserved first and last residue. Each record gives: J gene, clone size, D gene, V gene, CDR3 protein, CDR3 DNA. D genes are given only for firm matches. Clone size is not always given. Where it is, it says once, few, many or a class for expanded clones.

>TRBJ1-6|many|NA|TRBV3-1
CASSPRWEASPLHF
TGTGCCAGCAGCCCCCGCTGGGAGGCTTCACCCCTCCACTTT
>TRBJ2-1|NA|NA|TRBV5-5
CASSLWSASNEQFF
TGTGCCAGCAGCTTGTGGTCCGCGAGTAATGAGCAGTTCTTC
>TRBJ1-4|NA|NA|TRBV15
CATSRDMAPNEKLFF
TGTGCCACCAGCAGAGATATGGCGCCTAATGAAAAACTGTTTTTT
>TRBJ2-1|many|TRBD2|TRBV3-1
CASSLGLATHNEQFF
TGTGCCAGCAGCCTGGGACTAGCGACCCACAATGAGCAGTTCTTC
>TRBJ1-6|many|TRBD1|TRBV11-2
CASSLDRNNSPLHF
TGTGCCAGCAGCTTGGACAGGAACAATTCACCCCTCCACTTT
>TRBJ2-4|NA|TRBD1|TRBV6-1
CASRNQGADKNIQYF
TGTGCCAGCAGAAACCAGGGGGCAGACAAAAACATTCAGTACTTC
>TRBJ2-2|few|NA|TRBV4-1
CASSQMTGTYGGELFF
TGCGCCAGCAGCCAAATGACCGGGACGTACGGCGGGGAGCTGTTTTTT
>TRBJ2-5|many|NA|TRBV28
CASSLGVFRGSQETQYF
TGTGCCAGCAGTCTAGGGGTATTTAGGGGATCCCAAGAGACCCAGTACTTC
>TRBJ2-6|NA|NA|TRBV19
CASTPGPISGANVLTF
TGTGCCAGTACCCCCGGGCCCATCTCTGGGGCCAACGTCCTGACTTTC
>TRBJ2-1|few|NA|TRBV3-1
CASSQGLGTPGEQFF
TGTGCCAGCAGCCAAGGACTAGGGACCCCCGGTGAGCAGTTCTTC
>TRBJ2-5|many|TRBD1|TRBV20-1
CSARDLTGEETQYF
TGCAGTGCTAGAGATTTAACAGGGGAGGAGACCCAGTACTTC
>TRBJ1-2|few|NA|TRBV6-5
CASSSGILGRRGYTF
TGTGCCAGCAGTTCGGGAATTCTGGGGCGGCGGGGCTACACCTTC
>TRBJ2-2|NA|TRBD1|TRBV20-1
CRIPDRGGGELFF
TGCAGAATCCCGGACAGGGGGGGCGGGGAGCTGTTTTTT
>TRBJ1-1|NA|TRBD1|TRBV12-3/TRBV12-4
CASSIRGVNTEAFF
TGTGCCAGCAGTATCAGGGGGGTGAACACTGAAGCTTTCTTT
>TRBJ1-4|few|TRBD1|TRBV20-1
CSARDLDRINEKLFF
TGCAGTGCTAGAGACCTGGACAGGATTAATGAAAAACTGTTTTTT
>TRBJ1-1|many|NA|TRBV7-2
CASSLENQNTEAFF
TGTGCCAGCAGCTTAGAAAATCAAAACACTGAAGCTTTCTTT